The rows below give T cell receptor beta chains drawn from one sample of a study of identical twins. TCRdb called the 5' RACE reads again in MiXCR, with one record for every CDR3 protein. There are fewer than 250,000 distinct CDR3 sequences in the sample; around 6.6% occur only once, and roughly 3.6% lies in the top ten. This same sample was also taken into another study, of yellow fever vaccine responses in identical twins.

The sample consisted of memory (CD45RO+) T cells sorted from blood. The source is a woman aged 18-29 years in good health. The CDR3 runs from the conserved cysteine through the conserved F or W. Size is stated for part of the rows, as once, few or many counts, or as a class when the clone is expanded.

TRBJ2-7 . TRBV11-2 CASSLVRSYEQYF
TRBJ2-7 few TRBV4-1 CASSRGEGGSYEQYF
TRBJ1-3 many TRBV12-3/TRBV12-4 CASSFRSSGNTIYF
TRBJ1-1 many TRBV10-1 CASSEGDRWGTEAFF
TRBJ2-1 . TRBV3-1 CASSQSQTGNQFF
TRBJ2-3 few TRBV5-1 CASSLAGGDGTDTQYF
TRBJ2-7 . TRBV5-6 CASSLLAGGSTGEYF
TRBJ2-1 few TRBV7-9 CASSLDLGVVFNEQFF
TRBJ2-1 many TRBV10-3 CAIRGLYYNEQFF
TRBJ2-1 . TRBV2 CASSGVRGEYNEQFF
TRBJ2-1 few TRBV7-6 CASSLRGPDYNEQFF
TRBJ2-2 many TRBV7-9 CASSLDRGRGTGELFF
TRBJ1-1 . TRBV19 CASSPNFASITEAFF
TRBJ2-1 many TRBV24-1 CATSDFVGSPGQGYNEQFF
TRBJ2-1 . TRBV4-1 CASSPKIDYNEQFF
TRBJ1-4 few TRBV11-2 CASSPRNEKLFF
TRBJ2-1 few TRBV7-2 CASSSPGTSPHNEQFF